The next 22 T cell receptor beta chains were all read from a single sample in a study of T cells after yellow fever vaccination. Each CDR3 protein is one row after TCRdb ran MiXCR on the 5' RACE reads. The table includes some 560,000 distinct CDR3 sequences, about 19% detected once. Material: PBMCs, obtained 15 days after the yellow fever booster vaccination. The receptors here all came from a man aged 25 to 45 who received the YFV17D yellow fever vaccine.

This chain connects TRBV4-2 to TRBJ1-2, with D perhaps TRBD1 (6 bases). The CDR3 totals 13 residues. Looked up from germline, CDR1 is LGHNA and CDR2 is YNFKEQ. Trimming took 1 base from V and 5 from J, leaving 8 bases between them. The CDR3 reads CASSQGTVYGYTF. In nucleotides, the CDR3 is TGTGCCAGCAGCCAAGGGACAGTTTATGGCTACACCTTC.

The chain uses TRBV29-1 and TRBJ2-7, with D unresolved. There are 13 residues in the CDR3. Per germline, CDR1 SQVTM and CDR2 ANQGSEA. V lost 0 bases and J lost 2, with 8 bases in between. CDR3 loop: CSVEEVKTYEQYF. Written as DNA, the CDR3 is TGCAGCGTTGAAGAAGTCAAAACCTACGAGCAGTACTTC.

The chain is built from TRBV9 and TRBJ2-2; no definite D call. The CDR3 runs to 17 residues. The V gene lost 1 base and the J gene lost 4 bases, with 17 bases spanning the gap. Germline CDR1 reads SGDLS; CDR2 reads YYNGEE. The CDR3 protein is CASSVYGVAAGTGELFF. The CDR3, as DNA: TGTGCCAGCAGCGTATATGGGGTGGCAGCTGGCACCGGGGAGCTGTTTTTT.

V gene TRBV6-2 or TRBV6-3 combines with J gene TRBJ2-2; tentative D call: TRBD1 (5 bases). There are 15 residues in the CDR3. V gave up 8 bases and J gave up 0 bases, with 13 bases separating them. Looked up from germline, CDR1 is MNHEY and CDR2 is SVGEGT. CDR3 protein: CASGTDSANTGELFF. The CDR3 nucleotides are TGTGCCAGCGGAACCGACAGCGCGAACACCGGGGAGCTGTTTTTT.

This clonotype was seen more than once but under ten times. The CDR3 protein is CASSLQASTDTQYF. In DNA form, the CDR3 reads TGTGCCAGCAGCTTACAGGCCAGCACAGATACGCAGTATTTT. This rearrangement joins TRBV7-2 to TRBJ2-3, with no clear D. The CDR3 has 14 amino acids. V was pared by 2 bases and J by 0 bases, with 6 bases between. Germline CDR1 is SGHTA and CDR2 is FQGNSA. Variable domain in full (rest from reference TRBV7-2 and TRBJ2-3): GAGVSQSPSNKVTEKGKDVELRCDPISGHTALYWYRQSLGQGLEFLIYFQGNSAPDKSGLPSDRFSAERTGGSVSTLTIQRTQQEDSAVYLCASSLQASTDTQYFGPGTRLTVL.

This clonotype was detected a few times. The CDR3 loop is CASSSVAAPSYNEQFF. CDR3 sequence (DNA): TGCGCCAGCAGCTCGGTAGCGGCCCCCTCCTACAATGAGCAGTTCTTC. This rearrangement joins TRBV5-1 to TRBJ2-1, with D maybe TRBD2 (6 bases). The CDR3 spans 16 residues. From germline, CDR1 is SGHRS and CDR2 YFSETQ. V was shortened by 3 bases and J by 0 bases, with 13 bases between the two germline ends. The variable domain in full, completed from reference TRBV5-1 and TRBJ2-1, reads KAGVTQTPRYLIKTRGQQVTLSCSPISGHRSVSWYQQTPGQGLQFLFEYFSETQRNKGNFPGRFSGRQFSNSRSEMNVSTLELGDSALYLCASSSVAAPSYNEQFFGPGTRLTVL.

The chain recombines TRBV7-9 with TRBJ2-7, with D tentatively TRBD2 (6 bases). V gave up 10 bases and J gave up 5 bases, with 18 bases separating them. This CDR3 spans 13 amino acids. Germline CDR1 reads SEHNR; CDR2 reads FQNEAQ (reference sequence). The chain's CDR3 is CATTLSGGDEQYF. The DNA for the CDR3 is TGTGCCACCACCTTGAGCGGCGGGGACGAGCAGTACTTC. The variable domain in full, completed from reference TRBV7-9 and TRBJ2-7, reads DTGVSQNPRHKITKRGQNVTFRCDPISEHNRLYWYRQTLGQGPEFLTYFQNEAQLEKSRLLSDRFSAERPKGSFSTLEIQRTEQGDSAMYLCATTLSGGDEQYFGPGTRLTVT.

This clonotype was counted between two and nine times. At one end the junction does not follow the germline gene, possibly because of a read error. The chain has TRBV7-2 and TRBJ2-7, with a weak D call TRBD2 (6 bases). The CDR3 is made up of 16 amino acids. Per the germline V gene, CDR1 is SGHTA and CDR2 is FQGNSA. CDR3: CASSLASTRNSNEQYF. The CDR3 nucleotides read TGTGCCAGCAGCTTAGCGTCGACTAGAAACTCCAACGAGCAGTACTTC. Drawing the rest from reference TRBV7-2 and TRBJ2-7, the complete variable domain is GAGVSQSPSNKVTEKGKDVELRCDPISGHTALYWYRQSLGQGLEFLIYFQGNSAPDKSGLPSDRFSAERTGGSVSTLTIQRTQQEDSAVYLCASSLASTRNSNEQYFGPGTRLTVT.

CDR3 DNA sequence: TGTGCCAGCAGTGACCGCGGACTAGCGGGAGTCGGCGAGCAGTTCTTC. It translates to CASSDRGLAGVGEQFF. The chain uses TRBV6-4 and TRBJ2-1; 13 nucleotides align to TRBD2. In germline, CDR1 is MRHNA, CDR2 SNTAGT. The CDR3 runs to 16 residues. The V and J ends lost 2 bases and 10 bases, in that order; junction bases with no gene match: 8.

The V and J genes are TRBV12-3 or TRBV12-4 and TRBJ2-2; 11 positions match TRBD2. This CDR3 comprises 14 residues. Germline trimming cut 6 bases from V and 7 bases from J; bases unmatched to any gene: 4. The CDR3 is CASRPGTSGGELFF. The CDR3 region has the DNA TGTGCCAGCAGACCTGGGACTAGCGGCGGGGAGCTGTTTTTT.

The genes are TRBV10-3 and TRBJ1-1; the D gene is possibly TRBD1 (5 bases). The V gene's germline CDR1 is ENHRY and CDR2 SYGVKD. This CDR3 contains 14 residues. The V end lost 0 bases, the J end lost 10 bases, and 15 bases lay between the germline ends. The CDR3, as DNA: TGTGCCATCAGTGAGTCCGAGGAGCAGGGTACAGCTTTCTTT. Protein: CAISESEEQGTAFF.

The table lists this clonotype with a few counts. The chain uses TRBV14 and TRBJ2-5, with D possibly being TRBD2 (5 bases). Trimming took 4 bases from V and 4 from J, leaving 19 bases between them. CDR1 and CDR2 from the germline V gene are SGHDN and FVKESK. This CDR3 spans 16 amino acids. The CDR3 DNA sequence: TGTGCCAGCAGCCCCTCAAATACGCTAGCTACAGAGACCCAGTACTTC. Its protein is CASSPSNTLATETQYF.

This clonotype was observed at least ten times. V usage is TRBV15 and J usage is TRBJ2-5; D gene unclear. CDR3 length equals 15 residues. Germline CDR1 is LNHNV and CDR2 is YYDKDF (reference sequence). V was clipped by 0 bases and J by 4 bases, with 12 bases between them. The CDR3 DNA follows: TGTGCCACCAGCAGAGATCCACACTCCGCAGAGACCCAGTACTTC. It translates to CATSRDPHSAETQYF.

This clonotype was seen a handful of times. V usage is TRBV20-1 and J usage is TRBJ1-1; D is uncertain. CDR3 length equals 15 residues. V was shortened by 0 bases and J by 5 bases, with 16 bases between the two germline ends. Germline V gene lookup returns CDR1 DFQATT and CDR2 SNEGSKA (reference sequence). The CDR3 nucleotides read TGCAGTGCTAGAGATCTGGGAAACCTTGGGACTGAAGCTTTCTTT. Translating it yields CSARDLGNLGTEAFF.

This clonotype has just a few counts. The chain uses TRBV18 and TRBJ2-1; the D call may be TRBD1 or TRBD2 (6 bases each). Trimming shortened V by 6 bases and J by 0 bases, and 18 bases separated the two germline ends. The CDR3 consists of 17 residues. Germline V gene data show CDR1 as KGHSH and CDR2 as LQKENI. The CDR3 sequence: CASSRELRGSSYNEQFF. CDR3 in DNA: TGTGCCAGCTCGCGGGAATTAAGGGGGAGCTCCTACAATGAGCAGTTCTTC. Filled out from reference TRBV18 and TRBJ2-1, the complete variable domain reads NAGVMQNPRHLVRRRGQEARLRCSPMKGHSHVYWYRQLPEEGLKFMVYLQKENIIDESGMPKERFSAEFPKEGPSILRIQQVVRGDSAAYFCASSRELRGSSYNEQFFGPGTRLTVL.

This sequence joins TRBV12-3 or TRBV12-4 and TRBJ1-5; D may be TRBD1 (5 bases). The CDR3 has 14 amino acids. Deletions cut 1 base from V and 5 bases from J, with 9 bases between. The CDR3 loop is CASSLVGAHQPQHF. CDR3 sequence (DNA): TGTGCCAGCAGTTTAGTTGGGGCGCATCAGCCCCAGCATTTT.

Only a few counts were recorded for this clonotype. V usage is TRBV29-1 and J usage is TRBJ1-2; D uncertain. CDR3 length: 10 amino acids. The germline V gene has CDR1 SQVTM and CDR2 ANQGSEA. V lost 6 bases to trimming and J lost 12 bases, with 14 bases between them. The CDR3 here is CSVVGSRDTF. In DNA form, the CDR3 reads TGCAGCGTCGTAGGATCCCGGGACACCTTC.

The chain recombines TRBV20-1 with TRBJ1-2, with TRBD1 as a possible D gene (6 bases). With 3 bases removed from V and 3 bases from J, the gap between germline ends came to 11 bases. CDR3 length equals 13 residues. Germline V gives CDR1 DFQATT, CDR2 SNEGSKA (reference sequence). The CDR3 protein is CSARAGGDYGYTF. CDR3 nucleotides: TGCAGTGCTAGGGCCGGGGGCGACTATGGCTACACCTTC.

The CDR3: CASSLADRALEATQYF. Written as DNA, the CDR3 is TGTGCCAGCAGTTTAGCGGACAGGGCTCTTGAGGCGACCCAGTACTTC. The genes are TRBV12-3 or TRBV12-4 and TRBJ2-5, with TRBD1 identical over 8 bases. Losses at the gene ends were 0 bases for V and 7 bases for J; bases not matched to a gene: 10. The CDR3 extends over 16 amino acids.

This clonotype showed up just a few times. The V and J genes are TRBV28 and TRBJ2-3; no clear D. V lost 8 bases to trimming and J lost 2 bases, with 8 bases between them. This CDR3 contains 12 residues. CDR1 MDHEN and CDR2 SYDVKM come from the germline V gene. The chain's CDR3 is CASLGNTDTQYF. For the CDR3, the DNA is TGTGCCAGCCTCGGAAACACAGATACGCAGTATTTT.

A few counts support this clonotype. The genes are TRBV11-2 and TRBJ1-5; the D gene is possibly TRBD1 (5 bases). V gave up 5 bases and J gave up 9 bases, with 20 bases separating them. The CDR3 runs 15 residues. Per the germline V gene, CDR1 is SGHAT and CDR2 is FQNNGV. CDR3 DNA: TGTGCCAGCAGCACAGGCCCTCAGGGTCAAGGGCCCCAGCATTTT. This codes for CASSTGPQGQGPQHF. Based on the CDR3 plus reference TRBV11-2 and TRBJ1-5, the full variable domain is EAGVAQSPRYKIIEKRQSVAFWCNPISGHATLYWYQQILGQGPKLLIQFQNNGVVDDSQLPKDRFSAERLKGVDSTLKIQPAKLEDSAVYLCASSTGPQGQGPQHFGDGTRLSIL.

The rearrangement joins TRBV18 to TRBJ2-4, with D tentatively TRBD2 (6 bases). The CDR3 runs 14 residues. V was trimmed by 3 bases and J by 7 bases, leaving 13 bases between them. Germline V gene data show CDR1 as KGHSH and CDR2 as LQKENI. CDR3 protein: CASSPGGGGNIQYF. CDR3 in DNA: TGTGCCAGCTCACCGGGAGGAGGAGGGAACATTCAGTACTTC.